Following are 6 T cell receptor beta chains from one sample sequenced in a study of breast tumors, draining lymph nodes, adjacent tissues. Each CDR3 protein is one row after TCRdb ran MiXCR on the multiplex PCR reads. The repertoire holds 270,000 or so distinct CDR3 sequences, with 30% as singletons. Samples came from axillary lymph nodes draining the breast cancer. Sequencing input: axillary lymph node tissue. These receptors all stem from a female donor with breast cancer. Some clones in this sample may be carry-over from other donors' samples.

The sample holds a few counts of this clonotype. The rearrangement links TRBV18 to TRBJ1-2, with 8 bases aligning to TRBD1. The CDR3 extends over 14 amino acids. Germline CDR1 is KGHSH and CDR2 is LQKENI. Trimming took 5 bases from V and 4 from J; bases not matched to a gene: 6. The CDR3 loop reads CASSSGGASYGYTF. The CDR3 DNA is TGTGCCAGCTCATCAGGGGGCGCGAGCTATGGCTACACCTTC.

With regard to this clonotype: Relative to the germline gene, one junction end is altered; a read error may explain this. This chain links TRBV4-2 with TRBJ2-7, with D possibly being TRBD1 (6 bases). The CDR3 extends over 14 amino acids. CDR1 LGHNA and CDR2 YNFKEQ come from the germline V gene. The CDR3 region is CAGSPTGQGYEQYF. The CDR3 DNA sequence: TGTGCCGGCAGCCCTACCGGCCAGGGGTACGAGCAGTACTTC.

This clonotype showed up many times. The chain uses TRBV11-2 and TRBJ2-1; the match to TRBD2 covers 13 bases. Unmatched junction bases numbered 6, after V lost 0 bases and J lost 7 bases. Germline-derived CDR1 and CDR2 are SGHAT and FQNNGV. This CDR3 spans 17 amino acids. CDR3 bases: TGTGCCAGCAGCTTAGAACTAGCGGGAGGGCCCAGTAATGAGCAGTTCTTC. Protein sequence: CASSLELAGGPSNEQFF.

This clonotype came up many times. The chain carries TRBV20-1 and TRBJ1-2; 9 nucleotides match TRBD1. Per germline, CDR1 DFQATT and CDR2 SNEGSKA (reference sequence). J lost 4 bases, V lost 2 bases, and 8 bases had no gene match. This CDR3 is 15 amino acids long. In nucleotides, the CDR3 is TGCAGTGCTAGAACGGGACAGGGATATGGCTATGGCTACACCTTC. It is translated as CSARTGQGYGYGYTF.

This chain uses TRBV11-2 with TRBJ2-1; the D gene could be TRBD1 or TRBD2 (7 bases each). The V end lost 6 bases, the J end lost 6 bases, and 39 bases lay between the germline ends. Germline V gene lookup returns CDR1 SGHAT and CDR2 FQNNGV. CDR3 size: 22 residues. Here the CDR3 reads CASSIRDSGAMSGFGGRNEQFF. CDR3 nucleotides: TGTGCCAGCAGTATTAGGGACAGCGGCGCAATGAGCGGATTCGGGGGGCGCAATGAGCAGTTCTTC.

V gene TRBV30 combines with J gene TRBJ2-5; D not resolved. The germline gives CDR1 GTSNPN, CDR2 SVGIG (reference sequence). The CDR3 contains 15 residues. V lost 3 bases to trimming and J lost 7 bases, with 21 bases between them. The CDR3 is CAWRTHGGAPGTQYF. CDR3 DNA: TGTGCCTGGAGGACCCACGGCGGTGCACCGGGGACCCAGTACTTC. The whole variable domain, filled in from reference TRBV30 and TRBJ2-5, reads SQTIHQWPATLVQPVGSPLSLECTVEGTSNPNLYWYRQAAGRGLQLLFYSVGIGQISSEVPQNLSASRPQDRQFILSSKKLLLSDSGFYLCAWRTHGGAPGTQYFGPGTRLLVL.